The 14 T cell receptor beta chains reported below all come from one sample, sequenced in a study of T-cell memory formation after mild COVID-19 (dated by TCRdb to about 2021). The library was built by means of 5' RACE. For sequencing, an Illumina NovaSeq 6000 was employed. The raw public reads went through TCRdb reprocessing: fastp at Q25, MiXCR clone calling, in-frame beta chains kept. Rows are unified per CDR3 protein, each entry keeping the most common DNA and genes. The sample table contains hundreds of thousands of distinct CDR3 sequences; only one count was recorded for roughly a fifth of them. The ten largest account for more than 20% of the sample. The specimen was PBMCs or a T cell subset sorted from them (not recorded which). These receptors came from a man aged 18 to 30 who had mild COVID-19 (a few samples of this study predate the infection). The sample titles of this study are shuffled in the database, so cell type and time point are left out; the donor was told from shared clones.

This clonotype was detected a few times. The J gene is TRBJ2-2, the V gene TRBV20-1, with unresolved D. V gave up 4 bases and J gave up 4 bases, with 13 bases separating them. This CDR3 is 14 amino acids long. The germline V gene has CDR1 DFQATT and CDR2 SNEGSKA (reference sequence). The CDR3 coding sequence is TGCAGTGCTACTCCACCTCGAGGCACCGGGGAGCTGTTTTTT. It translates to CSATPPRGTGELFF.

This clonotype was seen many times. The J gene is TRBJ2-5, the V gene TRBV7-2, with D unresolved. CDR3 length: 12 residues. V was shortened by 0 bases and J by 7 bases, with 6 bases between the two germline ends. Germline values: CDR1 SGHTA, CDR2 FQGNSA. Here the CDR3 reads CASSLATTTQYF. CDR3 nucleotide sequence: TGTGCCAGCAGCTTAGCGACGACGACCCAGTACTTC.

The CDR3 is CASRSQGANEQYV. The DNA of the CDR3 is TGTGCCAGCAGATCGCAGGGTGCGAACGAGCAGTACGTC. The rearrangement joins TRBV6-2 or TRBV6-3 to TRBJ2-7, with D possibly being TRBD1 (5 bases). Germline V gene data show CDR1 as MNHEY and CDR2 as SVGEGT. Between the trimmed V and J ends, which lost 6 bases and 5 bases, there was a span of 14 bases. The CDR3 loop spans 13 amino acids.

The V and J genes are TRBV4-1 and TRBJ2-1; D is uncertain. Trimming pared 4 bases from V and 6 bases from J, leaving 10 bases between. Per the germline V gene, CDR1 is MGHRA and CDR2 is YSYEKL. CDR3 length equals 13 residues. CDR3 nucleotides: TGCGCCAGCAGCCGAGGCCGCACCAATGAGCAGTTCTTC. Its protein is CASSRGRTNEQFF.

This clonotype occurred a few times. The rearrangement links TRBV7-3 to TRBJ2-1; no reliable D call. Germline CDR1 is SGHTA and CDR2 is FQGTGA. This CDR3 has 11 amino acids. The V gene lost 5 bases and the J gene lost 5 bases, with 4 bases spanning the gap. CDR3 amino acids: CASSRNNEQFF. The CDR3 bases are TGTGCCAGCAGCCGGAACAATGAGCAGTTCTTC. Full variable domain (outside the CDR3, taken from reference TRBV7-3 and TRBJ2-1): GAGVSQTPSNKVTEKGKYVELRCDPISGHTALYWYRQSLGQGPEFLIYFQGTGAADDSGLPNDRFFAVRPEGSVSTLKIQRTERGDSAVYLCASSRNNEQFFGPGTRLTVL.

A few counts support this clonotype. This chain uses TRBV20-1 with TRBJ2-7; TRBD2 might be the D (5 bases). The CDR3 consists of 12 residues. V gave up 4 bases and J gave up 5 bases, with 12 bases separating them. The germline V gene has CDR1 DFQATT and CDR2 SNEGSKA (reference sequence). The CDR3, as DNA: TGCAGTGCTAAGAGGGCGCCCAACGAGCAGTACGTC. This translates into CSAKRAPNEQYV.

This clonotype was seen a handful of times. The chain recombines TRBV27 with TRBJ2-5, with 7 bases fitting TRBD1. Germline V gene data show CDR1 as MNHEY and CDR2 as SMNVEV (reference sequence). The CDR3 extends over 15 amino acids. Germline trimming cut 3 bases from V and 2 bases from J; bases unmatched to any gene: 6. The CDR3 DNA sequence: TGTGCCAGCAGTTTCGTCGGGACAGCTCAAGAGACCCAGTACTTC. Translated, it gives CASSFVGTAQETQYF.

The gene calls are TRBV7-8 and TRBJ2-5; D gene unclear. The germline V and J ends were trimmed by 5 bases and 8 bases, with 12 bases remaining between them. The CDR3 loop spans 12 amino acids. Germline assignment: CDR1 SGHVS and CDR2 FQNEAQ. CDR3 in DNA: TGTGCCAGCAGCCGACCAGCCCATACCCAGTACTTC. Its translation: CASSRPAHTQYF.

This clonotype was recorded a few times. The CDR3 DNA is TGCGCCAGCAGCCCATCGACAGGGTACTTCCACAATGAGCAGTTCTTC. It specifies CASSPSTGYFHNEQFF. The chain employs TRBV5-1 and TRBJ2-1, with TRBD1 matching 7 bases. Germline V gives CDR1 SGHRS, CDR2 YFSETQ. CDR3 length: 16 amino acids. The junction had 12 bases not matched to a gene; V was cut back by 4 bases and J by 5 bases.

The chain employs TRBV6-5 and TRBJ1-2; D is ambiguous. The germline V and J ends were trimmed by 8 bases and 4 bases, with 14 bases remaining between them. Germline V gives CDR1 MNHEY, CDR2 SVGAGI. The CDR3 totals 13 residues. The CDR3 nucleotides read TGTGCCAGCCAAGGACCGCCGTTCTATGGCTACACCTTC. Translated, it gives CASQGPPFYGYTF.

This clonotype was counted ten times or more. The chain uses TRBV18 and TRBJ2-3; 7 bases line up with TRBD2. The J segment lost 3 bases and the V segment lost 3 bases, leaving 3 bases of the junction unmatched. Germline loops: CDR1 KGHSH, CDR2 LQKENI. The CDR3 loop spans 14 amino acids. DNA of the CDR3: TGTGCCAGCTCACCCACGGGAGGTACAGATACGCAGTATTTT. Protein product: CASSPTGGTDTQYF.

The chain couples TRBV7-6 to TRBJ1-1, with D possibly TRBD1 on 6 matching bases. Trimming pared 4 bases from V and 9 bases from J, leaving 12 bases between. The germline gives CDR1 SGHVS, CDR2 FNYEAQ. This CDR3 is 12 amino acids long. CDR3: CASSSEGGKAFF. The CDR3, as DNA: TGTGCCAGCAGCTCCGAGGGGGGCAAAGCTTTCTTT.

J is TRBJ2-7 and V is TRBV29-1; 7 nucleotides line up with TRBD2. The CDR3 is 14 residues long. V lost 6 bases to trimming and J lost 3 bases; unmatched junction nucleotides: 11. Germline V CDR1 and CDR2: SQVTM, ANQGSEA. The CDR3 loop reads CSVVWALAGYEQYF. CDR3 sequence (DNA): TGCAGCGTGGTATGGGCATTAGCGGGCTACGAGCAGTACTTC.

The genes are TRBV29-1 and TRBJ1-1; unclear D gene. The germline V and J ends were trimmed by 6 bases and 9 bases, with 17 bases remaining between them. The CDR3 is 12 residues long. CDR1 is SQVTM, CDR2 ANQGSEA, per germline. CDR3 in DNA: TGCAGCGTCAGCACCTTGAGTTTTAAAGCTTTCTTT. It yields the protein CSVSTLSFKAFF.